What follows are 14 T cell receptor beta chains derived from one specimen sequenced in a study of shared T cell receptors in the human thymus. Produced via immunoSEQ multiplex PCR; TCRdb's table is partial and in-frame only. Among approximately 490,000 clones listed, more than 75% were seen once. The data also belong to a second study, concerning human thymus T cells.

The sequenced material came from thymocytes. Receptor source: a boy less than two years old with a congenital heart defect.

The count of this clone is one. V gene TRBV18 combines with J gene TRBJ2-2, with D perhaps TRBD2 (6 bases). CDR3 length: 14 amino acids. Germline V gene lookup returns CDR1 KGHSH and CDR2 LQKENI. V lost 2 bases and J lost 5, with 9 bases in between. The DNA of the CDR3 is TGTGCCAGCTCACCATTACGGGAGACCGGGGAGCTGTTTTTT. This sequence encodes CASSPLRETGELFF. The full variable domain, rest sourced from reference TRBV18 and TRBJ2-2, is NAGVMQNPRHLVRRRGQEARLRCSPMKGHSHVYWYRQLPEEGLKFMVYLQKENIIDESGMPKERFSAEFPKEGPSILRIQQVVRGDSAAYFCASSPLRETGELFFGEGSRLTVL.

The chain joins TRBV9 to TRBJ2-1, with 9 bases matching TRBD2. Germline trimming cut 3 bases from V and 5 bases from J; bases unmatched to any gene: 9. This CDR3 spans 16 amino acids. Per the germline V gene, CDR1 is SGDLS and CDR2 is YYNGEE. The CDR3: CASSAHIAGVNNEQFF. CDR3 in DNA: TGTGCCAGCAGCGCCCACATAGCGGGAGTTAACAATGAGCAGTTCTTC.

The genes are TRBV27 and TRBJ1-2, with a weak D call TRBD1 (6 bases). This CDR3 contains 15 residues. Germline values: CDR1 MNHEY, CDR2 SMNVEV (reference sequence). Trimming left V 4 bases short and J 4 bases short, with 16 bases between. This CDR3 reads CASSSRGSQVYGYTF. The CDR3 bases are TGTGCCAGCAGTTCCAGGGGTAGCCAGGTCTATGGCTACACCTTC.

This clone occurred once. The chain uses TRBV2 and TRBJ2-3, with TRBD2 matching 7 bases. CDR1 is SNHLY and CDR2 is FYNNEI in the germline V gene. V shed 7 bases and J 8 bases; nucleotides not matched to a gene: 27. The CDR3 loop spans 19 amino acids. As DNA, the CDR3 is TGTGCCAGCATCGCGGAGGAGAGAGGAGCGGGGCTGCCACGGCGTACGCAGTATTTT. Residues: CASIAEERGAGLPRRTQYF.

The rearrangement links TRBV7-9 to TRBJ2-2; TRBD2 matches at 13 bases. Germline V CDR1 and CDR2: SEHNR, FQNEAQ (reference sequence). V gave up 3 bases and J gave up 1 base; unmatched junction bases: 2. CDR3 length: 17 residues. CDR3 in DNA: TGTGCCAGCAGCTTGGGACTAGCGGGAATGAACACCGGGGAGCTGTTTTTT. Protein: CASSLGLAGMNTGELFF. The variable domain in full, completed from reference TRBV7-9 and TRBJ2-2, reads DTGVSQNPRHKITKRGQNVTFRCDPISEHNRLYWYRQTLGQGPEFLTYFQNEAQLEKSRLLSDRFSAERPKGSFSTLEIQRTEQGDSAMYLCASSLGLAGMNTGELFFGEGSRLTVL.

The rearrangement joins TRBV28 to TRBJ2-7, with 12 bases matching TRBD2. Looked up from germline, CDR1 is MDHEN and CDR2 is SYDVKM. The CDR3 has 19 amino acids. V gave up 3 bases and J gave up 6 bases; unmatched junction bases: 18. In DNA, the CDR3 is TGTGCCAGCAGTTTCAACGGGACAGGGCTAGCGGGAGGGCCGCTCGAGCAGTACTTC. The encoded protein is CASSFNGTGLAGGPLEQYF.

The V call is TRBV5-1, the J call TRBJ2-7; 9 bases map to TRBD1. Germline lookup yields CDR1 SGHRS and CDR2 YFSETQ. The ends lost 0 bases at V and 3 bases at J; junction bases unmatched: 10. This CDR3 spans 17 amino acids. This CDR3 reads CASSLVSGTGTFYEQYF. In DNA form, the CDR3 reads TGCGCCAGCAGCTTGGTTTCCGGGACAGGGACTTTCTACGAGCAGTACTTC.

The rearrangement links TRBV7-8 to TRBJ1-3; a weak D match, TRBD1 (5 bases). V gave up 6 bases and J gave up 6 bases, with 27 bases separating them. Germline V gives CDR1 SGHVS, CDR2 FQNEAQ. CDR3 length: 18 residues. The DNA for the CDR3 is TGTGCCAGCAGTTCAAGCGGGGGAAGTCCCTCTCGGTTAAACACCATATATTTT. Amino acids: CASSSSGGSPSRLNTIYF. Based on the CDR3 plus reference TRBV7-8 and TRBJ1-3, the full variable domain is GAGVSQSPRYKVAKRGQDVALRCDPISGHVSLFWYQQALGQGPEFLTYFQNEAQLDKSGLPSDRFFAERPEGSVSTLKIQRTQQEDSAVYLCASSSSGGSPSRLNTIYFGEGSWLTVV.

The rearrangement links TRBV29-1 to TRBJ2-7; tentative D call: TRBD1 (6 bases). Germline-derived CDR1 and CDR2 are SQVTM and ANQGSEA. The CDR3 sequence is 12 residues long. Trimming cost V 3 bases and J 4 bases, with 10 bases left between them. The CDR3 loop reads CSVDRGSYEQYF. The DNA of the CDR3 is TGCAGCGTTGATAGGGGGTCGTACGAGCAGTACTTC.

The chain couples TRBV6-5 to TRBJ1-2; unclear D gene. CDR1 MNHEY and CDR2 SVGAGI come from the germline V gene. The CDR3 contains 14 residues. The V end was cut by 0 bases, the J end by 5 bases, with 10 bases between. The CDR3 is CASSYSRVPYGYTF. CDR3 nucleotide sequence: TGTGCCAGCAGTTACTCCCGGGTTCCATATGGCTACACCTTC.

The chain uses TRBV28 and TRBJ2-7; 7 nucleotides agree with TRBD1. The CDR3 spans 15 residues. The V gene's germline CDR1 is MDHEN and CDR2 SYDVKM. Trimming took 4 bases from V and 0 from J; bases not matched to a gene: 6. In DNA, the CDR3 is TGTGCCAGCAGTTCACAGGGGCCTAGCTCCTACGAGCAGTACTTC. Translated, it gives CASSSQGPSSYEQYF.

The V gene is TRBV25-1, the J gene TRBJ2-3; perhaps TRBD2 as D (5 bases). Germline assignment: CDR1 MGHDK and CDR2 SYGVNS. Between the trimmed V and J ends, which lost 6 bases and 2 bases, there was a span of 12 bases. This CDR3 has 14 residues. The CDR3 is CASSGGPFTDTQYF. The CDR3 nucleotides are TGTGCCAGCAGCGGAGGCCCTTTCACAGATACGCAGTATTTT.

This clone was seen a single time. Other DNA sequences in this sample translate to the same CDR3. This sequence joins TRBV30 and TRBJ2-7; TRBD1 agrees at 8 bases. The CDR3 runs to 14 residues. Trimming took 0 bases from V and 3 from J; bases not matched to a gene: 4. Germline V gene sequence: CDR1 GTSNPN, CDR2 SVGIG (reference sequence). The DNA for the CDR3 is TGTGCCTGGAGTGTACGACAGGGGAACTACGAGCAGTACTTC. As protein: CAWSVRQGNYEQYF.

The genes are TRBV5-1 and TRBJ2-3; D is possibly TRBD2 (6 bases). Germline assignment: CDR1 SGHRS and CDR2 YFSETQ. The CDR3 runs to 16 residues. Between the trimmed V and J ends, which lost 2 bases and 2 bases, there was a span of 15 bases. CDR3 region: CASSFSSVHTTDTQYF. The CDR3 DNA is TGCGCCAGCAGCTTCTCTAGCGTACATACCACAGATACGCAGTATTTT.